The 14 T cell receptor beta chains in this list originate from one sample, sequenced in a study of T cell responses to AZD1222 COVID-19 vaccine. Sequencing was performed with immunoSEQ multiplex PCR; in TCRdb, only in-frame clones are kept and a portion is missing. The table includes about 150,000 clones, more than 90% detected once. Sample: peripheral blood, taken on day 0 of AZD1222 vaccination. Receptors originate from an adult in good health.

V usage is TRBV5-1 and J usage is TRBJ2-3; TRBD2 matches at 8 bases. CDR1 and CDR2 (germline): SGHRS, YFSETQ. The CDR3 runs to 15 residues. With V trimmed by 5 bases and J by 5 bases, 10 bases remained unmatched. CDR3 protein: CASSPDRGGIDTQYF. In DNA form, the CDR3 reads TGCGCCAGCAGTCCAGACCGGGGGGGCATAGATACGCAGTATTTT.

The chain carries TRBV19 and TRBJ1-5; no clear D gene. CDR1 and CDR2 (germline): LNHDA, SQIVND (reference sequence). The V and J ends lost 0 bases and 6 bases respectively, with 6 bases between them. This CDR3 comprises 13 residues. CDR3 coding DNA: TGTGCCAGTAGTATAGATCACGGTCAGCCCCAGCATTTT. This gives the protein CASSIDHGQPQHF.

The chain uses TRBV5-6 and TRBJ2-5; 7 bases are shared with TRBD2. Germline values: CDR1 SGHDT, CDR2 YYEEEE. The V and J ends lost 0 bases and 4 bases, in that order; junction bases with no gene match: 9. This CDR3 has 16 amino acids. CDR3 in amino acids: CASSLGTGLKGETQYF. The CDR3 nucleotides read TGTGCCAGCAGCTTGGGAACGGGACTAAAGGGAGAGACCCAGTACTTC. The variable domain in full, completed from reference TRBV5-6 and TRBJ2-5, reads DAGVTQSPTHLIKTRGQQVTLRCSPKSGHDTVSWYQQALGQGPQFIFQYYEEEERQRGNFPDRFSGHQFPNYSSELNVNALLLGDSALYLCASSLGTGLKGETQYFGPGTRLLVL.

This clone occurred a few times. This rearrangement joins TRBV9 to TRBJ1-2; 9 positions agree with TRBD1. The germline CDR1 and CDR2 sequences are SGDLS and YYNGEE. The CDR3 covers 15 residues. V lost 2 bases, J lost 0 bases, and 2 bases stayed unmatched. CDR3 residues: CASSVGTGTNYGYTF. The CDR3 nucleotides are TGTGCCAGCAGCGTGGGGACAGGGACTAACTATGGCTACACCTTC. Full variable domain (outside the CDR3, taken from reference TRBV9 and TRBJ1-2): DSGVTQTPKHLITATGQRVTLRCSPRSGDLSVYWYQQSLDQGLQFLIQYYNGEERAKGNILERFSAQQFPDLHSELNLSSLELGDSALYFCASSVGTGTNYGYTFGSGTRLTVV.

This sequence joins TRBV27 and TRBJ1-2; 8 bases align to TRBD1. With V trimmed by 7 bases and J by 6 bases, 13 bases remained unmatched. Germline loops: CDR1 MNHEY, CDR2 SMNVEV (reference sequence). The CDR3 contains 15 residues. The DNA of the CDR3 is TGTGCCAGCAACGCCGGGACAGGTTCCTACGATGGCTACACCTTC. This encodes CASNAGTGSYDGYTF.

The V and J genes are TRBV27 and TRBJ1-2; D possibly corresponds to TRBD1 (5 bases). Germline CDR1 reads MNHEY; CDR2 reads SMNVEV (reference sequence). With 4 bases removed from V and 1 base from J, the gap between germline ends came to 16 bases. The CDR3 is 16 amino acids. The CDR3 sequence is CASSSGWGLGNYGYTF. The CDR3 DNA sequence: TGTGCCAGCAGTTCGGGGTGGGGGTTGGGTAACTATGGCTACACCTTC.

The rearrangement uses TRBV7-3 and TRBJ2-2; D gene ambiguous. V was clipped by 4 bases and J by 5 bases, with 8 bases between them. The CDR3 is made up of 13 amino acids. Germline CDR1 reads SGHTA; CDR2 reads FQGTGA. CDR3 coding DNA: TGTGCCAGCAGCTCCATTAGGACCGGGGAGCTGTTTTTT. As protein: CASSSIRTGELFF.

This clone was picked up a small number of times. V usage is TRBV19 and J usage is TRBJ1-2, with 12 bases fitting TRBD1. V shed 2 bases and J 3 bases; nucleotides not matched to a gene: 10. The CDR3 contains 18 residues. Germline V lookup: CDR1 LNHDA, CDR2 SQIVND (reference sequence). The CDR3 reads CASSILGTGGIKYYGYTF. CDR3 nucleotide sequence: TGTGCCAGTAGTATATTAGGGACAGGGGGCATAAAGTACTATGGCTACACCTTC.

The genes are TRBV20-1 and TRBJ2-1; D ambiguous. The CDR3 is 11 residues long. Deletions cut 7 bases from V and 7 bases from J, with 11 bases between. CDR1 and CDR2 (germline): DFQATT, SNEGSKA (reference sequence). CDR3 protein: CSGGGLNEQFF. CDR3 DNA sequence: TGCAGTGGAGGCGGCCTGAATGAGCAGTTCTTC.

The chain uses TRBV2 and TRBJ1-1; D not resolved. Germline V gene data show CDR1 as SNHLY and CDR2 as FYNNEI. The CDR3 is 13 amino acids. V was cut by 2 bases and J by 1 base, with 5 bases left in between. CDR3 protein: CASSETRNTEAFF. The CDR3 bases are TGTGCCAGCAGTGAAACCAGGAACACTGAAGCTTTCTTT.

This clone is a singleton in its sample. V and J are TRBV27 and TRBJ1-4; a possible D gene is TRBD1 (5 bases). The CDR3 covers 20 residues. V was trimmed by 2 bases and J by 8 bases, leaving 30 bases between them. Germline values: CDR1 MNHEY, CDR2 SMNVEV (reference sequence). CDR3 in DNA: TGTGCCAGCAGTTTAAGTCCCCCTCAGGGAGGGCTTCTCAATCAAGAAAAACTGTTTTTT. The encoded protein is CASSLSPPQGGLLNQEKLFF. The full variable domain, its missing parts supplied by reference TRBV27 and TRBJ1-4, is EAQVTQNPRYLITVTGKKLTVTCSQNMNHEYMSWYRQDPGLGLRQIYYSMNVEVTDKGDVPEGYKVSRKEKRNFPLILESPSPNQTSLYFCASSLSPPQGGLLNQEKLFFGSGTQLSVL.

In its sample, this clone was seen once. The J gene is TRBJ1-1, the V gene TRBV10-3; possibly TRBD1 for D (5 bases). The CDR3 has 15 amino acids. Trimming removed 0 bases at V and 3 bases at J, with 11 bases between. Germline values: CDR1 ENHRY, CDR2 SYGVKD. This chain's CDR3 is CAISESGDGYTEAFF. The CDR3 region has the DNA TGTGCCATCAGTGAGTCAGGGGATGGGTACACTGAAGCTTTCTTT.

The chain couples TRBV4-3 to TRBJ1-1, with no clear D. In germline, CDR1 is LGHNA, CDR2 YSLEER. CDR3 length equals 14 residues. The V gene lost 4 bases and the J gene lost 5 bases, with 14 bases spanning the gap. CDR3 DNA sequence: TGCGCCAGCAGCCCGCGATACACGGGGACTGAAGCTTTCTTT. Its protein product is CASSPRYTGTEAFF.

The V call is TRBV9, the J call TRBJ2-1; 7 positions agree with TRBD1. CDR1 and CDR2 (germline): SGDLS, YYNGEE. After removal of 0 bases from V and 5 bases from J, the junction contained 5 bases not matched to a gene. CDR3 length equals 15 residues. The CDR3 protein is CASSVVWDSHNEQFF. CDR3 DNA sequence: TGTGCCAGCAGCGTAGTCTGGGACAGTCACAATGAGCAGTTCTTC.